This T cell receptor (beta chain) is from a study of T cell repertoires in cytomegalovirus infection. Study overall: CMV epitopes in the study were HLA-C-restricted (recently identified) and HLA-B-restricted (well studied). It can be stated that public TCR beta signatures indicated CMV infection as well as a matching HLA type.

Of note for this clonotype: What it binds is unknown.

TCRdb processed the reads anew with MiXCR; each CDR3 protein has one entry. The sample holds about 110,000 distinct CDR3 sequences; roughly 40% are singletons and the top ten take roughly 70%. Trimming left V 2 bases short and J 11 bases short, with 11 bases between. CDR3 length: 12 residues. The germline V gene encodes CDR1 MNHEY and CDR2 SMNVEV (reference sequence). Material: CD8+ T cells from cultured PBMCs, obtained from culture after CMV antigen stimulation. V gene TRBV27 combines with J gene TRBJ2-3; no clear D gene. The clonotype was recovered from a human donor in good health (CMV status not recorded). Some clones in this sample may be carry-over from other donors' samples. The CDR3 protein is CASSLDYYEQYF. Here the CDR3 DNA reads TGTGCCAGCAGTTTAGATTACTACGAGCAGTATTTT.